This TCR beta chain was sequenced during a study of blood T cell repertoires in COVID-19. At the level of the study: The study drew acute and convalescent COVID-19 samples from the United States, Italy and Spain.

The authors' processing: Reference gene primers were amplified, and this amplification served to estimate nucleated cell counts. Sequencing was performed with immunoSEQ multiplex PCR; in TCRdb, only in-frame clones are kept and a portion is missing. V, J and clone size derive from that table, while D and trimming were established from the DNA sequence. In the table there are a few hundred thousand clones, 75% to 90% of which are singletons. The V and J ends lost 5 bases and 2 bases respectively, with 9 bases between them. This CDR3 has 13 amino acids. Germline V gene data show CDR1 as SGHTA and CDR2 as FQGNSA.

This receptor was obtained from a woman in her forties who had recovered from COVID-19. Sequences were obtained from peripheral blood. J is TRBJ1-1 and V is TRBV7-2; a possible D gene is TRBD1 (5 bases). In DNA form, the CDR3 reads TGTGCCAGCAGCCCAGGGTTAAACACTGAAGCTTTCTTT. Its protein product is CASSPGLNTEAFF.